The rows below give T cell receptor beta chains drawn from one sample of a study of regulatory T cells in long-lasting Graves disease. MiXCR, run by TCRdb on the multiplex PCR reads, gives a single entry per CDR3 protein. The sample includes some 490,000 distinct CDR3 sequences, 12% of them seen just once. These data were also filed under a second study, of T cells in Graves' hyperthyroidism and ophthalmopathy.

Sequenced material: peripheral blood mononuclear cells (PBMCs), taken at new diagnosis, from a patient treated with antithyroid drugs. The receptors were gathered from a woman aged 25 to 45 with Graves disease. The CDR3 runs from the conserved cysteine through the conserved F or W. D genes are given only for firm matches. Size is omitted from some rows. Given values are once, few, many or a class for expanded clones.

v_call	clone_size	d_call	j_call	cdr3_aa	cdr3_nt
TRBV4-1	.	.	TRBJ1-5	CASSQDVAQPQHF	TGCGCCAGCAGCCAAGATGTGGCTCAGCCCCAGCATTTT
TRBV5-4	.	TRBD1	TRBJ2-7	CASSSLPGQGTYEQYF	TGTGCCAGCAGCTCCTTACCGGGACAGGGGACCTACGAGCAGTACTTC
TRBV19	.	.	TRBJ2-7	CASSMDRSYEQYF	TGTGCCAGTAGTATGGACCGATCCTACGAGCAGTACTTC
TRBV7-9	once	.	TRBJ1-2	CASSSKQGGYTF	TGTGCCAGCAGCTCTAAACAGGGAGGCTACACCTTC
TRBV7-9	.	.	TRBJ2-2	CASSSRARFANTGELFF	TGTGCCAGCAGCTCCCGCGCTCGCTTCGCGAACACCGGGGAGCTGTTTTTT
TRBV25-1	.	.	TRBJ2-6	CASSVGNSGANVLTF	TGTGCCAGCAGTGTTGGAAACTCTGGGGCCAACGTCCTGACTTTC
TRBV11-2	many	TRBD1	TRBJ2-5	CASSIDRVAEAQYF	TGTGCCAGCAGCATTGACAGGGTGGCGGAGGCCCAGTACTTC
TRBV9	few	.	TRBJ2-5	CASSSRADRGETQYF	TGTGCCAGCAGCAGCCGGGCCGACAGAGGAGAGACCCAGTACTTC
TRBV2	many	TRBD1	TRBJ2-7	CASSEDATGVYEQYF	TGTGCCAGCAGTGAAGACGCGACAGGGGTCTACGAGCAGTACTTC
TRBV13	many	TRBD2	TRBJ2-7	CASSLSIAGVRYEQYF	TGTGCCAGCAGCTTATCGATAGCGGGAGTTCGTTACGAGCAGTACTTC
TRBV11-3	many	TRBD2	TRBJ2-5	CASSQTSGRETQYF	TGTGCCAGCAGCCAAACTAGCGGGCGGGAGACCCAGTACTTC